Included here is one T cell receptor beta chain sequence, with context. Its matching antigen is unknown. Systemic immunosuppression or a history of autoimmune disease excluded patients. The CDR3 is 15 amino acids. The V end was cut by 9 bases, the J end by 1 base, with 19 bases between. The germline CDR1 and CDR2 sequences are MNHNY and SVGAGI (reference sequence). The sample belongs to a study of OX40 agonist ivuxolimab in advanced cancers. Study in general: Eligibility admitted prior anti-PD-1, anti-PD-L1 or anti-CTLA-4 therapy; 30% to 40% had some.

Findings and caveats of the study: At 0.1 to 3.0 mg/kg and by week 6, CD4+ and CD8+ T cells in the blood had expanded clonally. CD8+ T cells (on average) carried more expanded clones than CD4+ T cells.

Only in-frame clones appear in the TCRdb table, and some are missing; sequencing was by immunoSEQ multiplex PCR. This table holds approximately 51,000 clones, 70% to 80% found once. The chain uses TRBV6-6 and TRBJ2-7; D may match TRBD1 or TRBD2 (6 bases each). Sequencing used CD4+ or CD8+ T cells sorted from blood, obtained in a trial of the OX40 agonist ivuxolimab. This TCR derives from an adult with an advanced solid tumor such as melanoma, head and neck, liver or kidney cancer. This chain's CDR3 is CASTLGPGASYEQYF. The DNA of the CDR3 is TGTGCCAGTACGCTTGGGCCGGGGGCGTCCTACGAGCAGTACTTC.